This T cell receptor beta chain stems from a study of T-cell memory formation after mild COVID-19 (dated by TCRdb to 2020 to 2023). Study-level background: Most TCR sequence clusters were specific to one of the two donors. Two young, previously healthy adult volunteers, one female and one male, were included in the cohort. Longitudinal TCRalpha and TCRbeta repertoire sequencing tracked T-cell clones expanding and contracting after mild COVID-19 in two donors.

Ficoll-Paque density gradient centrifugation was the method used to isolate PBMCs. On the study overall, not on this receptor specifically: Contracting CD4+ clones were found mainly in CM and EM memory subsets, while CD8+ clones were enriched in EMRA. The second-wave clones that peaked on day 37 were not confirmed to be SARS-CoV-2 specific. Only a couple of mild cases were covered by the study, and larger cohorts that include severe cases with pre-infection samples were considered necessary. From day 15 to 85, contracting clones showed balanced CD4/CD8 phenotypes, whereas a second wave of clones that expanded from day 15 to 37 leaned towards CD4+. Some responding clones were found in pre-infection memory, which suggests that pre-existing cross-reactive memory T cells took part in the SARS-CoV-2 response.

Compared with germline, V lacks 4 bases and J lacks 0 bases; bases without a gene match: 9. Taken from cysteine to phenylalanine, the CDR3 has 17 residues. The read is trimmed to its CDR3 DNA, 51 bases read in frame from base 1. Sequences LNHDA (CDR1) and SQIVND (CDR2) are obtained from the germline V gene (reference sequence). The instrument was an Illumina NovaSeq 6000. Using 5'RACE with constant-segment primers, TCRalpha and TCRbeta cDNA libraries were constructed, with sample barcodes and unique molecular identifiers added in the process. Trizol reagent was used to extract RNA from every sample. Amplification of the libraries took two PCR steps, and the second step added a second sample barcode plus Illumina TruSeq adapters. Libraries were sequenced on an Illumina NovaSeq with 2 x 150 bp paired-end reads. Processing in the source paper ran as follows. Demultiplexing of reads and collapsing into UMI-guided consensus sequences were performed with migec v1.2.7. Using mixcr v2.1.11, the UMI consensuses were aligned to TRA and TRB V and J templates and assembled into clonotypes. A clonotype was counted as expanded or contracted only if both edgeR and NoisET called the change significant, with noise models trained on biological replicates. For edgeR calls, a false discovery rate-adjusted p below 0.01 and a log2 fold-change threshold of 1 were applied. As an exploratory analysis of dynamics, max-normalized trajectories of the 1000 most abundant clonotypes were examined by PCA with hierarchical clustering. Separately sequenced CD4+ and CD8+ repertoires were used to assign the CD4 or CD8 phenotype of responding clones. TCRdb took the public reads, trimmed them with fastp at Q25, ran MiXCR for clone calling and kept in-frame beta chains. CDR3 protein sequences are deduplicated, and each keeps its most common genes and DNA. These V and J calls derive from TCRdb rather than the authors' analysis. This sample gives 280,000 or so distinct CDR3 sequences in total; around 8% of them show up just once. Around a fifth of the sample belongs to the ten largest clones.

As for this clonotype: Its antigen specificity is not known. Base qualities are missing; no much larger clone stands one base away.

The V gene is TRBV19 and the J gene is TRBJ2-3, and TRBD2 matches 8 of the central bases. This clonotype originated in a man younger than 30 who had mild COVID-19 (a few samples of this study predate the infection). The sample titles of this study are shuffled in the database, so cell type and time point are left out; the donor was told from shared clones. The sequenced sample consisted of PBMCs or a T cell subset sorted from them (not recorded which). In nucleotides, the sequence is TGTGCCAGTAGTACTCCCCGGGCGGGGGGCAGCACAGATACGCAGTATTTT. This gives the protein CASSTPRAGGSTDTQYF.